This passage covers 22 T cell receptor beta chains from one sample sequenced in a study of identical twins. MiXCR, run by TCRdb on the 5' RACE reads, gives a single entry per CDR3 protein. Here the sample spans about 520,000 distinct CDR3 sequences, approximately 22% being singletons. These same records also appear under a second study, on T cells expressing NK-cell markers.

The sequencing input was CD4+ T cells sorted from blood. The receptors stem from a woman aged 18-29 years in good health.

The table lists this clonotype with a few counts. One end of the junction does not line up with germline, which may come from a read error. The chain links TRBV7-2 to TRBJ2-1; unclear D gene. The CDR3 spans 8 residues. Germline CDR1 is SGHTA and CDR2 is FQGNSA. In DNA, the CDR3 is TGTGCCAGCAGCGCCGCCGACTTC. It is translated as CASSAADF.

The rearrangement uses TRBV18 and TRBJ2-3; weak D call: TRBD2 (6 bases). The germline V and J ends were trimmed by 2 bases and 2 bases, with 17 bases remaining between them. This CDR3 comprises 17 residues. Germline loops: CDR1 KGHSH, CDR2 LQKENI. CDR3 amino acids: CASSPERVAPVTDTQYF. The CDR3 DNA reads TGTGCCAGCTCACCAGAGCGGGTGGCCCCTGTCACAGATACGCAGTATTTT. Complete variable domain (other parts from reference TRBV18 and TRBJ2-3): NAGVMQNPRHLVRRRGQEARLRCSPMKGHSHVYWYRQLPEEGLKFMVYLQKENIIDESGMPKERFSAEFPKEGPSILRIQQVVRGDSAAYFCASSPERVAPVTDTQYFGPGTRLTVL.

CDR3 residues: CSASFGTSGTDTQYF. CDR3 coding DNA: TGCAGTGCTTCGTTCGGGACTAGCGGGACAGATACGCAGTATTTT. V and J are TRBV20-1 and TRBJ2-3; 12 nucleotides align to TRBD2. Per germline, CDR1 DFQATT and CDR2 SNEGSKA (reference sequence). With V trimmed by 5 bases and J by 3 bases, 6 bases remained unmatched. The CDR3 loop spans 15 amino acids.

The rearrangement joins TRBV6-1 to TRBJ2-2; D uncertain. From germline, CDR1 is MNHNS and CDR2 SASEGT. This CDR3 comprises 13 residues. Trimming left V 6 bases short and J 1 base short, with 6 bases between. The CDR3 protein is CASRSRNTGELFF. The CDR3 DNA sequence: TGTGCCAGCAGGAGTAGGAACACCGGGGAGCTGTTTTTT.

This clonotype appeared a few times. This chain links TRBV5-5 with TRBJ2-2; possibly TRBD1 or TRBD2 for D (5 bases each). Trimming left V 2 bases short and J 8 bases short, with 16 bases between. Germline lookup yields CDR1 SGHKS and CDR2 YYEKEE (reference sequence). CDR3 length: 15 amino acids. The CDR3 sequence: CASSFTGTATGELFF. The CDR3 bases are TGTGCCAGCAGCTTTACCGGGACCGCGACTGGGGAGCTGTTTTTT.

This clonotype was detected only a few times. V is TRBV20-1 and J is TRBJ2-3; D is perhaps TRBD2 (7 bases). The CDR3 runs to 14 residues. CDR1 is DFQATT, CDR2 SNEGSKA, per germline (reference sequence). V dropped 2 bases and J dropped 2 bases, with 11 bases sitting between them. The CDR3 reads CSARRGGHTDTQYF. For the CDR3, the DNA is TGCAGTGCTAGAAGGGGGGGGCACACAGATACGCAGTATTTT.

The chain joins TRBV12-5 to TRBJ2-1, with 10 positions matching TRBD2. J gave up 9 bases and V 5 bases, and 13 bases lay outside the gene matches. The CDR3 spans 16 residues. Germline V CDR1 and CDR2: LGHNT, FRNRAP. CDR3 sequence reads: CASGTAGTSVRGEQFF. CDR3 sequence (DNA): TGTGCTAGTGGTACGGCCGGGACTAGCGTGAGGGGTGAGCAGTTCTTC.

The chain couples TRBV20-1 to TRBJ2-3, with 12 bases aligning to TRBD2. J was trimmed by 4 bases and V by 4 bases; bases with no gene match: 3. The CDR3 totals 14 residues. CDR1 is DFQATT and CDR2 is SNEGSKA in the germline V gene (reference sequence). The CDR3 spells CSATSGRAPDTQYF. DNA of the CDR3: TGCAGTGCTACTAGCGGGAGGGCCCCAGATACGCAGTATTTT.

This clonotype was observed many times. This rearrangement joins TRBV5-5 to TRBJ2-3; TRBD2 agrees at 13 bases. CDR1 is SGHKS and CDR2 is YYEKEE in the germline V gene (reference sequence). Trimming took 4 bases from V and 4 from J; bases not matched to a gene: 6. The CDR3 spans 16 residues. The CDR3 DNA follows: TGTGCCAGCAGCCCAAGGACTAGCGGGGGTTCAGATACGCAGTATTTT. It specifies CASSPRTSGGSDTQYF.

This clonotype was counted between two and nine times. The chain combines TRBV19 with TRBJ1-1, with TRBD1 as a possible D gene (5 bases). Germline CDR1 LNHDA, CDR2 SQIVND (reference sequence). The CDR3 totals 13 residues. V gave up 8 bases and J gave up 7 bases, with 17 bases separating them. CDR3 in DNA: TGTGCCAGTGGTAAGGGGCGGGTGAATGAAGCTTTCTTT. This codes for CASGKGRVNEAFF.

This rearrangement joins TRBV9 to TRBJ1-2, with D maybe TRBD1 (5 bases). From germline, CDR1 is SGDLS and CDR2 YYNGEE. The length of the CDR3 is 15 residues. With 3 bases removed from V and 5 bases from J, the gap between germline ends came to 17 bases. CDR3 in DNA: TGTGCCAGCAGCGAGGGCCCGGGGGTCAAATATGGCTACACCTTC. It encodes CASSEGPGVKYGYTF.

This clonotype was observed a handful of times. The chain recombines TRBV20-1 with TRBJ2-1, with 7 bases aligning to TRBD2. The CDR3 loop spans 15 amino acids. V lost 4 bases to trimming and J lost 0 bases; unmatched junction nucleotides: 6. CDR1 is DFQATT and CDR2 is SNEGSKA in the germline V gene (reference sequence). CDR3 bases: TGCAGTGCTACGCTAGCGGAAAGCTCCTACAATGAGCAGTTCTTC. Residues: CSATLAESSYNEQFF.

CDR3 in DNA: TGTGCCAGCAGTGAGACCGGGACTGGTGAATACGAGCAGTACTTC. Translated: CASSETGTGEYEQYF. This rearrangement joins TRBV25-1 to TRBJ2-7, with D possibly TRBD2 on 6 matching bases. CDR1 and CDR2 from the germline V gene are MGHDK and SYGVNS. The CDR3 runs to 15 residues. V shed 3 bases and J shed 4 bases, with 16 bases lying between them.

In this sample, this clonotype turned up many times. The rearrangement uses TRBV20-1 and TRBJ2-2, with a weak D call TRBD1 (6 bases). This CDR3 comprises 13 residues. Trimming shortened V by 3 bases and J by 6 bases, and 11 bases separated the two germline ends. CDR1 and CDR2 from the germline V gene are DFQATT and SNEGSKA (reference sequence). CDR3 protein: CSARAQGPGELFF. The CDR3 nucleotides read TGCAGTGCTAGGGCACAGGGACCCGGGGAGCTGTTTTTT.

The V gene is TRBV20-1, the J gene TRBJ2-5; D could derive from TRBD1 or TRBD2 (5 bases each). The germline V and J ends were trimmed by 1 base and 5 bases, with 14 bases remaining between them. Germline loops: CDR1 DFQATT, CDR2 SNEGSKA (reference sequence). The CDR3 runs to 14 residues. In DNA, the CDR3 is TGCAGTGCTAGAGCGGGTTCGGGGCGGGAGACCCAGTACTTC. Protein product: CSARAGSGRETQYF.

The CDR3 sequence: CASSLKVGLAGRETGELFF. In nucleotides, the CDR3 is TGTGCCAGCAGCCTAAAAGTCGGACTAGCGGGTCGAGAGACCGGGGAGCTGTTTTTT. This chain joins TRBV7-6 and TRBJ2-2; 11 positions match TRBD2. V shed 5 bases, J shed 5 bases, and the junction held 16 bases outside the gene matches. CDR1 and CDR2 (germline): SGHVS, FNYEAQ. This CDR3 comprises 19 residues.

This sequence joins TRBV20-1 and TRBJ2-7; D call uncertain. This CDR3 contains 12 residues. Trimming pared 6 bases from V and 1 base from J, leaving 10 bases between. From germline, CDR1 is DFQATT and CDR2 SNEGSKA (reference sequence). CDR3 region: CSAGDNSYEQYF. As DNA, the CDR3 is TGCAGTGCCGGAGACAATTCCTACGAGCAGTACTTC.

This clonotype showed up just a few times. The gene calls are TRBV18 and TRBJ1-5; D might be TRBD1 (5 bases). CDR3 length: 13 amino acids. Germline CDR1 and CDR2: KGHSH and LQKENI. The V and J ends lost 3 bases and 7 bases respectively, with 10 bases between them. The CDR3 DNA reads TGTGCCAGCTCACCGGGCAGGGACCAGCCCCAGCATTTT. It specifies CASSPGRDQPQHF.

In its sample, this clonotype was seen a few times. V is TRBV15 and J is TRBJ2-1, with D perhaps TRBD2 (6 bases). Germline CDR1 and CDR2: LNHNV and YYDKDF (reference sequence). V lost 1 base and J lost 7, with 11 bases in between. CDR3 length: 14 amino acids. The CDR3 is CATSRGRDWNEQFF. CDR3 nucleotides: TGTGCCACCAGCAGAGGGAGGGATTGGAATGAGCAGTTCTTC.

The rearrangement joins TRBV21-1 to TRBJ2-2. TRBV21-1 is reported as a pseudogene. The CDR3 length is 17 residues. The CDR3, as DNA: TGTGCCAGCAGAAACCACCGGACGGGTATGAACACCGGGGAGCTGTTTTTT. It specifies CASRNHRTGMNTGELFF.

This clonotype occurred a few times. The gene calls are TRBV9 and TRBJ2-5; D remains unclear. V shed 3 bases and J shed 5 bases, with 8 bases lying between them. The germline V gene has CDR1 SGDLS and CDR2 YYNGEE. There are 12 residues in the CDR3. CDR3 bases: TGTGCCAGCAGCGGGGTGATGGAGACCCAGTACTTC. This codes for CASSGVMETQYF.

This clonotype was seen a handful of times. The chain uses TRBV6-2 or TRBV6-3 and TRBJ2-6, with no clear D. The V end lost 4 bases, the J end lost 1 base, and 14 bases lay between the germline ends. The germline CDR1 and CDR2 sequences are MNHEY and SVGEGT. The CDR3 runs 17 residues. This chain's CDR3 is CASSSFYSLSGANVLTF. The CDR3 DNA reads TGTGCCAGCAGTTCCTTCTATTCCCTATCTGGGGCCAACGTCCTGACTTTC.